The 6 T cell receptor beta chains below come from one sample, sequenced in a study of T cell responses to AZD1222 COVID-19 vaccine. Assay: immunoSEQ multiplex PCR; the TCRdb copy retains only in-frame clones and omits some. The repertoire includes over 100,000 clones, nearly 95% of them detected once, and about 5% sits in the top ten. Sequenced here: peripheral blood, sampled on day 0 of AZD1222 vaccination. The receptors were gathered from an adult in good health.

A few counts support this clone. This rearrangement joins TRBV20-1 to TRBJ1-1; the D gene is possibly TRBD1 (5 bases). Germline assignment: CDR1 DFQATT and CDR2 SNEGSKA (reference sequence). The CDR3 extends over 11 amino acids. The CDR3 protein is CSLGGHTEAFF. CDR3 nucleotide sequence: TGCAGCCTGGGGGGTCACACTGAAGCTTTCTTT.

CDR3 DNA: TGCAGCGTTGGTTTGCTAGCGGGCACAGATACGCAGTATTTT. Amino acids: CSVGLLAGTDTQYF. V and J are TRBV29-1 and TRBJ2-3; 7 bases align to TRBD2. The CDR3 extends over 14 amino acids. J was trimmed by 1 base and V by 4 bases; bases with no gene match: 5. Germline V gene data show CDR1 as SQVTM and CDR2 as ANQGSEA.

The rearrangement joins TRBV5-1 to TRBJ2-1, with TRBD2 matching over 16 bases. Germline assignment: CDR1 SGHRS and CDR2 YFSETQ. Germline trimming cut 4 bases from V and 13 bases from J; bases unmatched to any gene: 8. This CDR3 region has 15 residues. CDR3 protein: CASSRAGTSGREQFF. The CDR3 DNA sequence: TGCGCCAGCAGCAGAGCCGGGACTAGCGGGAGGGAACAGTTCTTC.

The J gene is TRBJ1-4, the V gene TRBV18; D remains unclear. Germline V CDR1 and CDR2: KGHSH, LQKENI. V was trimmed by 2 bases and J by 4 bases, leaving 11 bases between them. This CDR3 spans 15 amino acids. The CDR3 region has the DNA TGTGCCAGCTCACCAACGACGGAGGGTAATGAAAAACTGTTTTTT. Protein: CASSPTTEGNEKLFF. Combining the CDR3 with reference TRBV18 and TRBJ1-4 gives the whole variable domain NAGVMQNPRHLVRRRGQEARLRCSPMKGHSHVYWYRQLPEEGLKFMVYLQKENIIDESGMPKERFSAEFPKEGPSILRIQQVVRGDSAAYFCASSPTTEGNEKLFFGSGTQLSVL.

This rearrangement joins TRBV6-5 to TRBJ1-5, with 9 bases aligning to TRBD1. The V segment lost 7 bases and the J segment 6 bases; nucleotides outside the gene matches: 7. The germline V gene encodes CDR1 MNHEY and CDR2 SVGAGI. The CDR3 is 14 residues long. The CDR3 loop is CASNDRGGTQPQHF. CDR3 nucleotide sequence: TGTGCCAGCAACGACAGGGGGGGAACTCAGCCCCAGCATTTT.

This chain joins TRBV4-1 and TRBJ2-3, with D hard to call. Trimming stripped 3 bases from V and 4 bases from J, with 11 bases between. CDR1 MGHRA and CDR2 YSYEKL come from the germline V gene. The CDR3 consists of 14 residues. CDR3 nucleotide sequence: TGCGCCAGCAGCCACTACCAATGGGCAGATACGCAGTATTTT. Translation: CASSHYQWADTQYF.